The present entry profiles one T cell receptor (beta chain) with its context. It lacks a known antigen. No qualities accompany the bases; no much larger clone lies one base away. The CDR3 goes from the cysteine to the phenylalanine over 15 residues. Here the CDR3 DNA is all that survives: 45 bases in frame from base 1. V is reduced by 0 bases and J by 5 bases, leaving a spacing of 12 bases between them. The germline V gene encodes CDR1 SGDLS and CDR2 YYNGEE. The immunoSEQ assay amplified TCRB CDR3 regions from 1.5 to 2.5 micrograms of genomic DNA, or from all available DNA when less than that amount was available. For multiplex PCR, 60 forward primers for TCR V beta segments and 13 reverse primers for J beta segments were used. To estimate the number of reads per starting template, synthetic control templates were added to each sample at limiting dilution. Reads of 87 bp were generated by sequencing on the Illumina HiSeq System. The paper's processing steps were these. PCR and sequencing errors were removed by a nearest neighbor algorithm that merged closely related sequences. TCR overlap was measured as the percentage of unique tumor TCR beta sequences also present in the same patient's peripheral blood. The immuneACCESS repertoire file appears here via TCRdb, limited to in-frame rearrangements. These files lack a portion of the clones; in checked studies, under half of the deficit traces to unresolved V genes, and the cause of the others is not known. Clone size and V and J calls were adopted from that table, with D and trimming inferred from the DNA. The sample has 80,000 to 95,000 clones on record, 85% of them singletons. Together, the top ten hold around 8.5% of the sample.

Sample time point, as interpreted from the label and publication: after dendritic cell vaccination, including at tumor progression/relapse. Patients were selected on the basis of adequate residual fresh-frozen tumor tissue and more than two years of available survival data. Molecular status otherwise varied across the glioblastoma patients, but none of them carried an isocitrate dehydrogenase mutation. PBMC were collected before vaccination, two weeks after the third vaccination, and at tumor progression if progression occurred. Genomic DNA was extracted with the Qiagen DNeasy Blood extraction Kit. The data are from a study of glioma-infiltrating T cells after dendritic cell vaccination listed by TCRdb under 2016. As for the study more broadly: The cohort comprised roughly 15 glioblastoma patients from Phase I and II dendritic cell vaccination trials, 9 newly diagnosed and 6 with recurrent disease. Autologous tumor lysate-pulsed dendritic cell vaccination was administered to the patients between the early 2000s and the early 2010s. To make the vaccine, monocyte-derived dendritic cells were cultured for under eight days with IL-4 and GM-CSF and then pulsed overnight with autologous tumor lysate. Three intradermal dendritic cell vaccine injections were administered to patients at biweekly intervals in the arm below the axilla. Survival after dendritic cell vaccination was correlated with TCR sequencing metrics, such as TIL content and the overlap between tumor and blood repertoires. In glioblastoma patients vaccinated with dendritic cells, deep sequencing of TCR beta CDR3 regions served to measure tumor-infiltrating lymphocyte content and to compare repertoires between tumor and blood. Overall results and qualifications from the work: After dendritic cell vaccination, a higher estimated pretreatment TIL content predicted longer time to progression and longer overall survival. No direct relationship between TCR clonality and survival was found, suggesting a diverse polyclonal response may matter. The cohort was small and heterogeneous, and full blood and tumor sets were available for few patients, with initial-recurrent tumor pairs available for even fewer patients. The response model built on TCR overlap across three groups was characterized as speculative, with prospective validation still needed.

The receptor's source is a human donor with glioblastoma. The sequence is built from TRBV9 and TRBJ2-1, and TRBD1 may be the D gene, going by 6 matching bases. The sample here was blood, taken after dendritic cell vaccination. The DNA reads TGTGCCAGCAGCGTAGTAGTGGGGGCCCACAATGAGCAGTTCTTC. It translates as CASSVVVGAHNEQFF. The reference TRBV9 and TRBJ2-1 proteins fill in what lies around the CDR3, so the full variable domain reads DSGVTQTPKHLITATGQRVTLRCSPRSGDLSVYWYQQSLDQGLQFLIQYYNGEERAKGNILERFSAQQFPDLHSELNLSSLELGDSALYFCASSVVVGAHNEQFFGPGTRLTVL.